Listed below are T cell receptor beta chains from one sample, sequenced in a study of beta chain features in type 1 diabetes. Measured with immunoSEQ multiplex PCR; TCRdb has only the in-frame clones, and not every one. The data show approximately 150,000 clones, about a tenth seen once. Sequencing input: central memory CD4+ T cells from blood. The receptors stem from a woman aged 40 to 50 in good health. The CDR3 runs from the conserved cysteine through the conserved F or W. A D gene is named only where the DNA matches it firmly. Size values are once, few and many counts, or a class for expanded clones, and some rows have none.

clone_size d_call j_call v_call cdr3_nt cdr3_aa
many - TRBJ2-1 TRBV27 TGTGCCAGCACCCACCGTTGGCAGGGCCTGGGGAATGAGCAGTTCTTC CASTHRWQGLGNEQFF
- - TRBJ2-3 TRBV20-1 TGCAGTGCCGAGGATGATCATACGCAGTATTTT CSAEDDHTQYF
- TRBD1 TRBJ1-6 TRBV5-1 TGCGCCAGCAAGCCGACAGGGTCCAATTCACCCCTCCACTTT CASKPTGSNSPLHF
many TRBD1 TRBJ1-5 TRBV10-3 TGTGCCATCAGCGACAGACAGGGGAGTCAGCCCCAGCATTTT CAISDRQGSQPQHF
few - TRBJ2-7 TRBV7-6 TGTGCCAGCAGCCGGACAGATTCTACCTACGAGCAGTACTTC CASSRTDSTYEQYF
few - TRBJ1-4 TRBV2 TGTGCCAGCAGGCGACAGGCCGCAACTAATGAAAAACTGTTTTTT CASRRQAATNEKLFF
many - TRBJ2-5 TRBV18 TGTGCCAGCTCACCGTCCAGGGAAGAGACCCAGTACTTC CASSPSREETQYF
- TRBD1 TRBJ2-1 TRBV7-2 TGTGCCAGCAGCTTAACAGGGGCCTACAATGAGCAGTTCTTC CASSLTGAYNEQFF
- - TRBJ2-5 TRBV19 TGTGCCAGTAGTATAGCATCGGGGAGCGGGGAGACCCAGTACTTC CASSIASGSGETQYF
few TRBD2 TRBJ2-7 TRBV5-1 TGCGCCAGCAGCGTTCAGACTAGCGGGTACGAGCAGTACTTC CASSVQTSGYEQYF
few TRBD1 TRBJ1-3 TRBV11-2 TGTGCCAGCAGCCGGGACAGGGGAAACTCTGGAAACACCATATATTTT CASSRDRGNSGNTIYF
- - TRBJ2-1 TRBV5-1 TGCGCCAGCAGCCTCGCACAGACGATCCTTGAGCAGTTCTTC CASSLAQTILEQFF
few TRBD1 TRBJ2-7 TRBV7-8 TGTGCCAGCAGTCAGACAGGGGGCGTTGGTCAACGGCAGTACTTC CASSQTGGVGQRQYF
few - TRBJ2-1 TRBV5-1 TGCGCCAGCAGCTTGGTACCAGGGGGGAATGAGCAGTTCTTC CASSLVPGGNEQFF
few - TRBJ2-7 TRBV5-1 TGCGCCAGCAGGGAAGGGTCGGGGAGCCTCTCCTACGAGCAGTACTTC CASREGSGSLSYEQYF
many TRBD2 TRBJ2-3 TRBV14 TGTGCCAGCAGCCAAAAGATCCTGGGGCGGGGGAGCACAGATACGCAGTATTTT CASSQKILGRGSTDTQYF
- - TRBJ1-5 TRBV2 TGTGCCAGCAACCCACAGGGTCGTTATCAGCCCCAGCATTTT CASNPQGRYQPQHF
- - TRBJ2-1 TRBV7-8 TGTGCCAGCAGCTTAGTAAAGGGGGAACATGAGCAGTTCTTC CASSLVKGEHEQFF
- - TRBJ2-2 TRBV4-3 TGCGCCAGCAGCCAAGTCCGGGGATCCGACACCGGGGAGCTGTTTTTT CASSQVRGSDTGELFF
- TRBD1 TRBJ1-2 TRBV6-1 TGTGCCAGCAGTGTTACAGGGGACTATGGCTACACCTTC CASSVTGDYGYTF
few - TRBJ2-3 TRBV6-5 TGTGCCAGCAGTTACTCGGGGCATTTACACACAGATACGCAGTATTTT CASSYSGHLHTDTQYF
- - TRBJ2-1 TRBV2 TGTGCCAGTTCGCCGAGCAATGAGCAGTTCTTC CASSPSNEQFF
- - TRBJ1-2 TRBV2 TGTGCCAGCAGTGAAACCTCCGGCAGGGGCTATGGCTACACCTTC CASSETSGRGYGYTF
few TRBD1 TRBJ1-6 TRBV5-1 TGCGCCAGCAGCTTGTCCGTGGCAGGGGGTGGTTCACCCCTCCACTTT CASSLSVAGGGSPLHF
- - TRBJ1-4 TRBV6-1 TGTGCCAGCAGTCAAATGGAAAAACTGTTTTTT CASSQMEKLFF
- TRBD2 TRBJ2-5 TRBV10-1 TGCGCCAGCAGCGTAGGGACTAGCGGACAAGAGACCCAGTACTTC CASSVGTSGQETQYF
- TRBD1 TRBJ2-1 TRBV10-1 TGCGCCAGCAGTGATTCCCTGGGAGACAGGGGATTTTACAATGAGCAGTTCTTC CASSDSLGDRGFYNEQFF
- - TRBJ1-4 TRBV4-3 TGCGCCAGCAGCCGGTACGGGGGGACTATGAATGAAAAACTGTTTTTT CASSRYGGTMNEKLFF
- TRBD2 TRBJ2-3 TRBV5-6 TGTGCCAGCAGCAGTATCGTAGCGGGGGAGGGGGCAGATACGCAGTATTTT CASSSIVAGEGADTQYF
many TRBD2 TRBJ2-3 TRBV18 TGTGCCAGCTCACCCCCTAGCGGGGGACTCACAGATACGCAGTATTTT CASSPPSGGLTDTQYF
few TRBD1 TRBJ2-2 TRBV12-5 TGTGCTAGTGGCCCACAGGGGGCCGGGGAGCTGTTTTTT CASGPQGAGELFF
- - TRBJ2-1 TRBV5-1 TGCGCCAGCAGCGAACAACCAGGCCAGGCATACAATGAGCAGTTCTTC CASSEQPGQAYNEQFF
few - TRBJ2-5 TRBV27 TGTGCCAGCAGTTTTAGCGGTTTGGTACAAGAGACCCAGTACTTC CASSFSGLVQETQYF
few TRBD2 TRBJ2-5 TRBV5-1 TGCGCCAGCAGGAGCGGGGGGGCCGGGGAGACCCAGTACTTC CASRSGGAGETQYF
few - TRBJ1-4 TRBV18 TGTGCCAGCTCACCGCCGGGGGGTCCAACTACCCCATCTAATGAAAAACTGTTTTTT CASSPPGGPTTPSNEKLFF
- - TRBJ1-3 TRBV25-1 TGTGCCAGCAGTGAACCCACAAAAACAGGAAACACCATATATTTT CASSEPTKTGNTIYF
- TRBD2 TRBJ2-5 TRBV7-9 TGTGCCAGCAGCTCGACTAGCGGGGGGCCCCAAGAGACCCAGTACTTC CASSSTSGGPQETQYF
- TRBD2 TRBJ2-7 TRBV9 TGTGCCAGCAGCCTGGGAGGGCAAGCTCTAGAGCAGTACTTC CASSLGGQALEQYF
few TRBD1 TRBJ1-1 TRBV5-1 TGCGCCAGCAGCGGCCGGACAGGGGGCACTGAAGCTTTCTTT CASSGRTGGTEAFF
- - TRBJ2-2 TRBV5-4 TGTGCCAGCAGCCGGGGAGGGGGGAACACCGGGGAGCTGTTTTTT CASSRGGGNTGELFF
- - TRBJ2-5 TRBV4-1 TGCGCCAGCAGCGTCCTAGCGATGGAGACCCAGTACTTC CASSVLAMETQYF
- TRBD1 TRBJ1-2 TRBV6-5 TGTGCCAGCAGTTGGGACAGGGGTAGCTACACCTTC CASSWDRGSYTF
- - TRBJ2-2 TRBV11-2 TGTGCCAGCAGCTTGGGGCAGTTCGCGAACACCGGGGAGCTGTTTTTT CASSLGQFANTGELFF
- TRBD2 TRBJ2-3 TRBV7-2 TGTGCCAGCAGCTTAGGGGCGGGGGGCATCACAGATACGCAGTATTTT CASSLGAGGITDTQYF
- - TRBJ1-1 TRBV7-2 TGTGCCAGCAGCCAGCAGGGGCTGAACACTGAAGCTTTCTTT CASSQQGLNTEAFF
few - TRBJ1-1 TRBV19 TGTGCCAGCAAAGACGAGGGAGTTGAAGCTTTCTTT CASKDEGVEAFF